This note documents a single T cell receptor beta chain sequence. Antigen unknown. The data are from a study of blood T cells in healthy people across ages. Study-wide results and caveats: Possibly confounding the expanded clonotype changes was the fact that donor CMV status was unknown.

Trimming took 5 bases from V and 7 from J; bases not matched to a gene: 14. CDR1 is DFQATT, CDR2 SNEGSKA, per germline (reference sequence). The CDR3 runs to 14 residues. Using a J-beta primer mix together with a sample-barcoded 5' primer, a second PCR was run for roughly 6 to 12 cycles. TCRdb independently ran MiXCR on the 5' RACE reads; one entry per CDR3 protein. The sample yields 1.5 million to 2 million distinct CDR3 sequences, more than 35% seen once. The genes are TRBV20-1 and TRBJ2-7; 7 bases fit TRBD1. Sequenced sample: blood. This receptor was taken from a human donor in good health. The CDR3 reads CSAPMTGKQGEQYF. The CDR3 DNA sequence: TGCAGTGCTCCCATGACAGGGAAACAGGGGGAGCAGTACTTC.